This T cell receptor (beta chain) appears in the sequencing data of a study of T cell responses to AZD1222 COVID-19 vaccine. Generated by immunoSEQ multiplex PCR, the TCRdb table keeps only in-frame clones and is missing some. The repertoire holds 45,000 or so clones, with about 90% as singletons. In germline, CDR1 is SNHLY, CDR2 FYNNEI. This CDR3 spans 13 amino acids. V was trimmed by 7 bases and J by 4 bases, leaving 13 bases between them. This chain connects TRBV2 to TRBJ1-1, with D maybe TRBD1 (6 bases). The sequence derives from an adult who received the AZD1222 COVID-19 vaccine. This material consisted of peripheral blood, taken 28 days after the second AZD1222 dose. CDR3 loop: CASNSQGSTEAFF. In nucleotides, the CDR3 is TGTGCCAGCAACTCACAGGGAAGCACTGAAGCTTTCTTT.